These 31 T cell receptor beta chains were all obtained from the same sample, sequenced in a study of T cells in Graves' hyperthyroidism and ophthalmopathy. Using RNA transcripts as the source, TCR beta CDR3 regions were amplified. HTBI primers drove first-round RT-PCR of the TCR CDR3. TCRdb re-called the multiplex PCR reads through MiXCR, storing one row per CDR3 protein. The sample carries approximately 640,000 distinct CDR3 sequences, 45% recorded once. Sequences were obtained from peripheral blood or thyroid tissue (not recorded which). Receptor source: an adult man with Graves' disease, either hyperthyroidism or ophthalmopathy (not recorded which).

This clonotype has a single count. A much bigger clone sits one base away, suggesting this may be a read error. The rearrangement joins TRBV5-1 to TRBJ1-1; D perhaps matches TRBD1 (6 bases). V lost 3 bases, J lost 11 bases, and 11 bases lay in between. This CDR3 comprises 11 residues. CDR1 is SGHRS, CDR2 YFSETQ, per germline. CDR3: CASSWGATAFF. In DNA form, the CDR3 reads TGCGCCAGCAGCTGGGGGGCCACGGCTTTCTTT.

As regards this clonotype: One base away lies a much larger clone, so this may be a sequencing read error. The chain combines TRBV7-9 with TRBJ2-7; the match to TRBD2 covers 11 bases. Germline V gene sequence: CDR1 SEHNR, CDR2 FQNEAQ (reference sequence). The CDR3 spans 17 residues. The CDR3 DNA follows: TGTGCCTGCAGCTTAGTAGGGGGGCTAGCGGGAGGCTACGAGCAGTACTTC. Translation gives CACSLVGGLAGGYEQYF.

This clonotype was picked up a small number of times. The chain is built from TRBV5-1 and TRBJ1-4, with D perhaps matching TRBD1 (5 bases). Trimming cost V 1 base and J 2 bases, with 9 bases left between them. Germline V gene lookup returns CDR1 SGHRS and CDR2 YFSETQ. CDR3 length: 15 residues. CDR3 nucleotide sequence: TGCGCCAGCAGCTTGCCGGCAGGGACTAATGAAAAACTGTTTTTT. Protein: CASSLPAGTNEKLFF.

The rearrangement joins TRBV7-9 to TRBJ1-4; the D is unclear. The germline V and J ends were trimmed by 7 bases and 4 bases, with 22 bases remaining between them. The germline V gene has CDR1 SEHNR and CDR2 FQNEAQ (reference sequence). This CDR3 spans 17 amino acids. The DNA for the CDR3 is TGTGCCAGCACCAGATCGATTCCCGGGATCGATAATGAAAAACTGTTTTTT. Amino acids: CASTRSIPGIDNEKLFF. Together with reference TRBV7-9 and TRBJ1-4, the CDR3 gives the full variable domain: DTGVSQNPRHKITKRGQNVTFRCDPISEHNRLYWYRQTLGQGPEFLTYFQNEAQLEKSRLLSDRFSAERPKGSFSTLEIQRTEQGDSAMYLCASTRSIPGIDNEKLFFGSGTQLSVL.

This clonotype was counted between two and nine times. This chain links TRBV19 with TRBJ1-1; D is unclear. Germline V gives CDR1 LNHDA, CDR2 SQIVND (reference sequence). V dropped 3 bases and J dropped 0 bases, with 8 bases sitting between them. This CDR3 has 14 residues. The CDR3 coding sequence is TGTGCCAGTAGTATGGGTCGGATGAACACTGAAGCTTTCTTT. Protein product: CASSMGRMNTEAFF.

The rearrangement links TRBV5-1 to TRBJ2-7; D gene unclear. V was pared by 0 bases and J by 3 bases, with 10 bases between. From germline, CDR1 is SGHRS and CDR2 YFSETQ. The CDR3 totals 14 residues. The CDR3 DNA follows: TGCGCCAGCAGCTTGGCTCCAGCAAGCTACGAGCAGTACTTC. This sequence encodes CASSLAPASYEQYF.

J is TRBJ1-2 and V is TRBV19, with D unclear. CDR1 and CDR2 from the germline V gene are LNHDA and SQIVND (reference sequence). This CDR3 is built from 13 residues. V dropped 8 bases and J dropped 4 bases, with 14 bases sitting between them. The CDR3 sequence is CASGTRGSYGYTF. CDR3 in DNA: TGTGCCAGTGGAACCCGGGGATCCTATGGCTACACCTTC. Full variable domain (remainder filled in from reference TRBV19 and TRBJ1-2): DGGITQSPKYLFRKEGQNVTLSCEQNLNHDAMYWYRQDPGQGLRLIYYSQIVNDFQKGDIAEGYSVSREKKESFPLTVTSAQKNPTAFYLCASGTRGSYGYTFGSGTRLTVV.

This clonotype was seen more than once but under ten times. This chain connects TRBV12-5 to TRBJ2-2, with TRBD1 as a possible D gene (5 bases). V was pared by 7 bases and J by 8 bases, with 14 bases between. The length of the CDR3 is 13 residues. Germline loops: CDR1 LGHNT, CDR2 FRNRAP. CDR3 region: CASVGQRTGELFF. The CDR3 region has the DNA TGTGCTAGTGTGGGGCAGCGAACGGGGGAGCTGTTTTTT. The entire variable domain, with the rest obtained from reference TRBV12-5 and TRBJ2-2, is as follows: DARVTQTPRHKVTEMGQEVTMRCQPILGHNTVFWYRQTMMQGLELLAYFRNRAPLDDSGMPKDRFSAEMPDATLATLKIQPSEPRDSAVYFCASVGQRTGELFFGEGSRLTVL.

The chain couples TRBV10-3 to TRBJ1-6; D uncertain. Per the germline V gene, CDR1 is ENHRY and CDR2 is SYGVKD. The CDR3 is 14 amino acids. V lost 1 base, J lost 10 bases, and 11 bases lay in between. The CDR3 bases are TGTGCCATCAGTGAGTTTGGGCCAAGCTCACCCCTCCACTTT. It specifies CAISEFGPSSPLHF.

The chain joins TRBV20-1 to TRBJ1-2; tentatively, D is TRBD1 (6 bases). CDR3 length equals 15 residues. The V end was cut by 0 bases, the J end by 4 bases, with 15 bases between. Germline CDR1 is DFQATT and CDR2 is SNEGSKA (reference sequence). CDR3 sequence reads: CSARDGTGWGYGYTF. The CDR3 DNA reads as TGCAGTGCTAGAGACGGCACAGGGTGGGGCTATGGCTACACCTTC.

The chain is built from TRBV4-1 and TRBJ1-1; no clear D gene. Germline CDR1 reads MGHRA; CDR2 reads YSYEKL. The CDR3 totals 15 residues. The germline V and J ends were trimmed by 2 bases and 0 bases, with 10 bases remaining between them. The CDR3 DNA sequence: TGCGCCAGCAGCCAACAAACCGACATGAACACTGAAGCTTTCTTT. Translating gives CASSQQTDMNTEAFF.

In DNA, the CDR3 is TGCGCCAGCAGCTTGAAGCCGCCAAATGAAAAACTGTTTTTT. Protein sequence: CASSLKPPNEKLFF. The V and J genes are TRBV5-1 and TRBJ1-4; no firm D call. V was pared by 1 base and J by 5 bases, with 9 bases between. Germline V CDR1 and CDR2: SGHRS, YFSETQ. The CDR3 is made up of 14 amino acids.

This clonotype was counted only a few times. This may come from a read error, since a much larger clone is one base off. This chain uses TRBV2 with TRBJ1-6; D gene unclear. Trimming removed 4 bases from V and 12 bases from J, with 7 bases in between. The CDR3 has 11 amino acids. CDR1 SNHLY and CDR2 FYNNEI come from the germline V gene. CDR3 DNA sequence: TGTGCCAGCAGTGTACAGAGACCCCTCCACTTT. Translating gives CASSVQRPLHF.

This clonotype was counted at least ten times. The V and J genes are TRBV29-1 and TRBJ1-1; D gene uncertain. Trimming took 4 bases from V and 0 from J, leaving 9 bases between them. The CDR3 sequence is 13 residues long. The germline CDR1 and CDR2 sequences are SQVTM and ANQGSEA. The CDR3 nucleotides are TGCAGCGTTGTCGGTCAGATGAACACTGAAGCTTTCTTT. This translates into CSVVGQMNTEAFF.

This clonotype was observed at least ten times. The CDR3 loop reads CATGREQYF. CDR3 nucleotide sequence: TGTGCCACCGGAAGGGAGCAGTACTTC. The V and J genes are TRBV6-5 and TRBJ2-7; unclear D gene. Germline CDR1 and CDR2: MNHEY and SVGAGI. The CDR3 has 9 residues. Trimming left V 10 bases short and J 7 bases short, with 8 bases between.

This rearrangement joins TRBV10-2 to TRBJ1-1; TRBD1 agrees at 9 bases. CDR3 size: 16 residues. Trimming cost V 6 bases and J 4 bases; bases outside gene matches: 12. CDR1 is WSHSY, CDR2 SAAADI, per germline. The CDR3 region is CASRDTDRGMGTEAFF. In DNA, the CDR3 is TGCGCCAGCAGAGATACGGACAGGGGAATGGGCACTGAAGCTTTCTTT.

The chain recombines TRBV20-1 with TRBJ2-7, with 8 bases matching TRBD2. The V segment lost 4 bases and the J segment 4 bases; nucleotides outside the gene matches: 9. Per germline, CDR1 DFQATT and CDR2 SNEGSKA (reference sequence). This CDR3 has 14 amino acids. The DNA for the CDR3 is TGCAGTGCTAATGCTGTGCTAGCGGGTTACGAGCAGTACTTC. Amino acid sequence: CSANAVLAGYEQYF.

As concerns this clonotype: With a much larger clone just one base away, this may be a read error. The chain has TRBV15 and TRBJ1-2; unclear D gene. In germline, CDR1 is LNHNV, CDR2 YYDKDF (reference sequence). The length of the CDR3 is 15 residues. The ends were cut back, 0 bases at V and 3 bases at J, with 11 bases in the middle. Here the CDR3 reads CATSRDAGRDYGYTF. The CDR3, as DNA: TGTGCCACCAGCAGAGACGCAGGTAGGGACTATGGCTACACCTTC.

The genes are TRBV7-2 and TRBJ2-7, with a possible D match to TRBD1 (6 bases). Germline lookup yields CDR1 SGHTA and CDR2 FQGNSA. Trimming stripped 3 bases from V and 3 bases from J, with 12 bases between. The length of the CDR3 is 14 residues. CDR3 sequence: CASSLWDMGYEQYF. The CDR3 DNA follows: TGTGCCAGCAGCTTGTGGGACATGGGCTACGAGCAGTACTTC.

The gene calls are TRBV24-1 and TRBJ2-7, with 8 bases aligning to TRBD1. Germline-derived CDR1 and CDR2 are KGHDR and SFDVKD. The J segment lost 2 bases and the V segment lost 11 bases, leaving 13 bases of the junction unmatched. The CDR3 extends over 15 amino acids. The CDR3 DNA reads as TGTGCCAGCACCGCTTGGCAGGGGGCGCCCTACGAGCAGTACTTC. It yields the protein CASTAWQGAPYEQYF.

This clonotype showed up many times. The rearrangement uses TRBV19 and TRBJ2-6; no firm D call. Germline-derived CDR1 and CDR2 are LNHDA and SQIVND (reference sequence). The CDR3 has 15 amino acids. The germline V and J ends were trimmed by 3 bases and 0 bases, with 6 bases remaining between them. The CDR3 DNA sequence: TGTGCCAGTAGTATGGGCAGCTCTGGGGCCAACGTCCTGACTTTC. This gives the protein CASSMGSSGANVLTF. Full variable domain (remainder filled in from reference TRBV19 and TRBJ2-6): DGGITQSPKYLFRKEGQNVTLSCEQNLNHDAMYWYRQDPGQGLRLIYYSQIVNDFQKGDIAEGYSVSREKKESFPLTVTSAQKNPTAFYLCASSMGSSGANVLTFGAGSRLTVL.

V gene TRBV20-1 combines with J gene TRBJ2-2; D may be TRBD1 or TRBD2 (5 bases each). CDR1 is DFQATT, CDR2 SNEGSKA, per germline (reference sequence). CDR3 length equals 14 residues. V was shortened by 3 bases and J by 5 bases, with 13 bases between the two germline ends. The DNA for the CDR3 is TGCAGTGCTAGTACTCCTGAGGGGACCGGGGAGCTGTTTTTT. The encoded protein is CSASTPEGTGELFF.

This rearrangement joins TRBV25-1 to TRBJ1-2, with D tentatively TRBD1 (6 bases). This CDR3 is 16 amino acids long. V was trimmed by 5 bases and J by 7 bases, leaving 23 bases between them. Germline V gene lookup returns CDR1 MGHDK and CDR2 SYGVNS. The CDR3 nucleotides read TGTGCCAGCAGTTCAAGGACAGTGGGCTATGAATTTGGCTACACCTTC. Its translation is CASSSRTVGYEFGYTF.

This clonotype was seen once. This rearrangement joins TRBV2 to TRBJ2-7; tentative D call: TRBD1 (5 bases). Trimming pared 6 bases from V and 2 bases from J, leaving 17 bases between. This CDR3 contains 15 residues. Germline lookup yields CDR1 SNHLY and CDR2 FYNNEI. CDR3 in DNA: TGTGCCAGCAGCTTGGCTTGGCAGGGTCCCTACGAGCAGTACTTC. This sequence encodes CASSLAWQGPYEQYF.

The chain is built from TRBV7-9 and TRBJ2-5; D perhaps matches TRBD1 (6 bases). Trimming removed 4 bases at V and 2 bases at J, with 17 bases between. Looked up from germline, CDR1 is SEHNR and CDR2 is FQNEAQ (reference sequence). This CDR3 region has 16 residues. The CDR3 protein is CASSSYPGTRQETQYF. Written as DNA, the CDR3 is TGTGCCAGCAGCTCCTATCCCGGGACAAGACAAGAGACCCAGTACTTC.

This clonotype was detected only a few times. V usage is TRBV12-3 or TRBV12-4 and J usage is TRBJ2-7; possibly TRBD1 for D (7 bases). Deletions cut 7 bases from V and 0 bases from J, with 13 bases between. This CDR3 spans 14 amino acids. The CDR3 here is CASIRQGGSYEQYF. The CDR3 region has the DNA TGTGCCAGCATCCGACAGGGAGGCTCCTACGAGCAGTACTTC.

This clonotype was recorded many times. The chain carries TRBV29-1 and TRBJ2-5; no clear D. The CDR3 totals 13 residues. The germline gives CDR1 SQVTM, CDR2 ANQGSEA. Between the trimmed V and J ends, which lost 3 bases and 0 bases, there was a span of 8 bases. CDR3 residues: CSVDWDNQETQYF. The CDR3 nucleotides read TGCAGCGTTGATTGGGATAACCAAGAGACCCAGTACTTC. Full variable domain (outside the CDR3, taken from reference TRBV29-1 and TRBJ2-5): SAVISQKPSRDICQRGTSLTIQCQVDSQVTMMFWYRQQPGQSLTLIATANQGSEATYESGFVIDKFPISRPNLTFSTLTVSNMSPEDSSIYLCSVDWDNQETQYFGPGTRLLVL.

Regarding this clonotype: A much larger clone differs by one base, so this may be a read error. This CDR3 is CASSGSNEELFF. CDR3 sequence (DNA): TGTGCCAGCAGTGGGAGTAATGAAGAACTGTTTTTT. This rearrangement joins TRBV6-6 to TRBJ1-4; D ambiguous. This CDR3 has 12 amino acids. Germline V gives CDR1 MNHNY, CDR2 SVGAGI (reference sequence).

The chain recombines TRBV7-9 with TRBJ2-5, with D tentatively TRBD1 or TRBD2 (7 bases each). Germline V gene sequence: CDR1 SEHNR, CDR2 FQNEAQ (reference sequence). V lost 4 bases and J 7 bases, leaving 28 bases between the germline ends. This CDR3 is 18 amino acids long. For the CDR3, the DNA is TGTGCCAGCAGCTCGCCCACTCGGGGGGCAGGGGGATTAGGGACCCAGTACTTC. Translation: CASSSPTRGAGGLGTQYF.

This clonotype was detected once. This chain joins TRBV7-9 and TRBJ1-3; D is unclear. Germline loops: CDR1 SEHNR, CDR2 FQNEAQ (reference sequence). V lost 5 bases to trimming and J lost 4 bases, with 9 bases between them. This CDR3 is 13 amino acids long. CDR3 amino acids: CASSGSAGNTIYF. In nucleotides, the CDR3 is TGTGCCAGCAGCGGGTCGGCGGGAAACACCATATATTTT.

The rearrangement uses TRBV12-3 or TRBV12-4 and TRBJ2-1, with 9 bases identical to TRBD2. CDR3 size: 15 residues. V gave up 2 bases and J gave up 7 bases; unmatched junction bases: 6. The CDR3 DNA sequence: TGTGCCAGCAGTTTAAGTGGCGGGGGGGCGAATGAGCAGTTCTTC. Residues: CASSLSGGGANEQFF.